This TCR beta chain was sequenced for a study of T cell responses to AZD1222 COVID-19 vaccine. Study-wide results and caveats: Clonal diversity was possibly underestimated, and the donors were mostly white British, with more females. Repertoires in all cases were sampled only once the peak T cell response had passed. Spike-specific TCR breadth and depth rose after two AZD1222 doses.

Unmatched junction bases numbered 23, after V lost 7 bases and J lost 6 bases. This CDR3 region has 18 residues. CDR1 and CDR2 from the germline V gene are LNHDA and SQIVND (reference sequence). A note on this clone: Its antigen is undetermined.

Measured with immunoSEQ multiplex PCR; TCRdb has only the in-frame clones, and not every one. The sample contains some 130,000 clones, approximately 94% of which appear only once. The source is an adult in good health. This specimen consisted of peripheral blood, obtained on day 0 of AZD1222 vaccination. V usage is TRBV19 and J usage is TRBJ1-2; the match to TRBD1 covers 7 bases. The DNA for the CDR3 is TGTGCCAGTATTGAGAGAATTGGGACAGAGACTCTGCCGGATGGCTACACCTTC. Translation gives CASIERIGTETLPDGYTF.